The clone carrying this TCR beta chain was counted only a few times. It was cDNA, reverse transcribed from extracted RNA, that served as the sequencing template. Sequencing used immunoSEQ multiplex PCR; TCRdb keeps in-frame clones, though not all of them. The data show some 170,000 clones, roughly 65% seen once. This specimen comes from a study of CD8+ T cells in alopecia areata. This CDR3 comprises 14 residues. Looked up from germline, CDR1 is SGHRS and CDR2 is YFSETQ. V was cut by 7 bases and J by 4 bases, with 17 bases left in between. Peripheral blood samples and lesional scalp punch biopsies were obtained from alopecia areata patients.

J is TRBJ1-2 and V is TRBV5-1, with D unresolved. This sample comprised CD4+ T cells sorted from blood, obtained at week 0. This TCR was recovered from a human donor with alopecia areata. This CDR3 reads CASAGESARYGYTF. The CDR3 region has the DNA TGCGCCAGCGCCGGGGAATCGGCTCGCTATGGCTACACCTTC.